The T cell receptor (beta chain) described here comes from a study of identifying expanded T cells in peripheral blood. V was clipped by 1 base and J by 0 bases, with 11 bases between them. The CDR3 has 16 residues. The germline V gene has CDR1 MDHEN and CDR2 SYDVKM. Assay used: immunoSEQ multiplex PCR; TCRdb lists only in-frame clones, some missing. The repertoire consists of roughly 96,000 clones, with roughly 86% occurring once and the leading ten covering 4.5% to 7%. The TCR originated in a person aged 18-70 years in good health. The chain couples TRBV28 to TRBJ2-3; D tentatively fits TRBD1 or TRBD2 (6 bases each). The sample was blood. CDR3 DNA sequence: TGTGCCAGCAGTTTATCTGGGGGGCGGAGCACAGATACGCAGTATTTT. Its translation: CASSLSGGRSTDTQYF.